The present T cell receptor (beta chain) was sequenced within a study of OX40 agonist ivuxolimab in advanced cancers. Across the study: Participants, around 80% male, averaged roughly 60 years of age, ranging from about 23 to 90.

There are 13 residues in the CDR3. J lost 4 bases, V lost 5 bases, and 3 bases had no gene match. Looked up from germline, CDR1 is SGHTA and CDR2 is FQGNSA. The method was immunoSEQ multiplex PCR; TCRdb's version includes in-frame clones alone and lacks a portion of them. The table lists more than 100,000 clones, 75% to 90% of them singletons, with 0.55% in the top ten. The starting material was CD4+ or CD8+ T cells sorted from blood, obtained in a trial of the OX40 agonist ivuxolimab. This chain connects TRBV7-2 to TRBJ2-7; 9 nucleotides align to TRBD1. The sequence derives from an adult with an advanced solid tumor such as melanoma, head and neck, liver or kidney cancer. CDR3 bases: TGTGCCAGCAGCGAACAGGGGGCTTACGAGCAGTACTTC. It codes for CASSEQGAYEQYF.